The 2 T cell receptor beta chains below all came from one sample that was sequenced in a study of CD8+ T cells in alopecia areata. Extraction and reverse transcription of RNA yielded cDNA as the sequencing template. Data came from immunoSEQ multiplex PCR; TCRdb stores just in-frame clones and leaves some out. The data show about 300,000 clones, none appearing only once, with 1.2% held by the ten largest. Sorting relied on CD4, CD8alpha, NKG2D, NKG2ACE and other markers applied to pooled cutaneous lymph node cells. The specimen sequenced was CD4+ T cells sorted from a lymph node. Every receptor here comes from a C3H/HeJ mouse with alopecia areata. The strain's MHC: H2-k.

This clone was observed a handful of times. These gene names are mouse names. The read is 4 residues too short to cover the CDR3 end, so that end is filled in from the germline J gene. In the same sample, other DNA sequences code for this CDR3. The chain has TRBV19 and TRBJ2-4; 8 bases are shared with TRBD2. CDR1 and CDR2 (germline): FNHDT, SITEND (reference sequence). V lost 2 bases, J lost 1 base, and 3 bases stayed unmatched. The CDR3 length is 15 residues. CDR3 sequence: CASSIRGGGQNTLYF. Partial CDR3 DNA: TGTGCCAGCAGTATTCGGGGGGGCGGTCAAAAC.

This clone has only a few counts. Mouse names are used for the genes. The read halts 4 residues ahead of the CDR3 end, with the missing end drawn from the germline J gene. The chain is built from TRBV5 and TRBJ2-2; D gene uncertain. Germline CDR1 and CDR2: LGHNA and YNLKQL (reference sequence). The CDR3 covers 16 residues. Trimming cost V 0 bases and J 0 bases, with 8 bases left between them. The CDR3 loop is CASSQDHQTNTGQLYF. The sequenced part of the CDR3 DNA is TGTGCCAGCAGCCAAGATCATCAGACAAACACCGGG.